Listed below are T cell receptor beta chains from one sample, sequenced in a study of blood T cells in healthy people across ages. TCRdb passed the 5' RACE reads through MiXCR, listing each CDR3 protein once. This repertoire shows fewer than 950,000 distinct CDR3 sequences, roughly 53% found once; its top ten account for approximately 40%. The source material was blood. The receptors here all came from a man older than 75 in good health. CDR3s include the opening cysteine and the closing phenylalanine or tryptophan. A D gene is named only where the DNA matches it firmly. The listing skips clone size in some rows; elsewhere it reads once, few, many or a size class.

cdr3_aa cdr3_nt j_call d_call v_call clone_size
CASSKGSGSEPATQYF TGTGCCAGCAGCAAAGGAAGCGGGAGCGAGCCGGCGACCCAGTACTTC TRBJ2-5 - TRBV21-1 -
CASSPYGLTFTDTQYF TGTGCCAGCAGTCCGTACGGACTAACCTTCACAGATACGCAGTATTTT TRBJ2-3 - TRBV6-5 -
CASSQKGQLTDTQYF TGTGCCAGCAGCCAAAAAGGTCAACTCACAGATACGCAGTATTTT TRBJ2-3 - TRBV3-1 -
CASTLDSRETQYF TGTGCCAGCACCCTCGACAGCAGGGAGACCCAGTACTTC TRBJ2-5 - TRBV7-8 -
CSVSWTGLLAGNNEQFF TGCAGCGTGTCCTGGACAGGGTTGCTAGCGGGGAACAATGAGCAGTTCTTC TRBJ2-1 - TRBV29-1 -
CSVESTGWDIQYF TGCAGCGTTGAAAGTACAGGATGGGACATTCAGTACTTC TRBJ2-4 - TRBV29-1 -
CASILGTDTQYF TGTGCCAGCATACTGGGGACAGATACGCAGTATTTT TRBJ2-3 - TRBV2 few
CASSQARTGQGHYGYTF TGCGCCAGCAGCCAAGCCCGTACAGGACAGGGGCACTATGGCTACACCTTC TRBJ1-2 TRBD1 TRBV4-1 few
CSARPPLREWADTQYF TGCAGTGCTAGGCCTCCTTTGCGGGAGTGGGCAGATACGCAGTATTTT TRBJ2-3 TRBD2 TRBV20-1 -
CASSPRTGNYGYTF TGTGCCAGCAGTCCACGGACAGGGAACTATGGCTACACCTTC TRBJ1-2 TRBD1 TRBV27 many
CASTHSPNTGELFF TGTGCCAGCACCCACAGCCCGAACACCGGGGAGCTGTTTTTT TRBJ2-2 - TRBV27 -
CASSLFRGLAGYNEQFF TGTGCCAGCAGTTTATTCAGAGGATTAGCGGGGTACAATGAGCAGTTCTTC TRBJ2-1 TRBD2 TRBV12-3/TRBV12-4 -
CASSHKWGAQYF TGTGCCAGCAGCCACAAGTGGGGAGCCCAGTACTTC TRBJ2-7 - TRBV28 -
CASSVDGKIYEQYF TGTGCCAGCAGCGTCGATGGCAAAATCTACGAGCAGTACTTC TRBJ2-7 - TRBV7-9 -
CASSPLTSGRITDTQYF TGTGCCAGCAGTCCCCTAACTAGCGGGAGGATCACAGATACGCAGTATTTT TRBJ2-3 TRBD2 TRBV12-3/TRBV12-4 -
CASSLSGRIYEQYF TGTGCCAGCTCGCTTAGCGGGAGGATCTACGAGCAGTACTTC TRBJ2-7 TRBD2 TRBV18 -
CAGSVPQGGEQYF TGTGCCGGCAGCGTCCCACAGGGAGGGGAGCAGTACTTC TRBJ2-4 - TRBV7-6 -
CASNPTGYNSPLHF TGTGCCAGCAACCCGACAGGTTATAATTCACCCCTCCACTTT TRBJ1-6 - TRBV6-1 -
CASSTRSYEQYF TGTGCCAGCAGCACCCGTTCCTACGAGCAGTACTTC TRBJ2-7 - TRBV21-1 -
CASSYSADRREGEQYF TGTGCCAGCAGTTACTCTGCGGACAGAAGAGAAGGGGAGCAGTACTTC TRBJ2-7 - TRBV6-5 few
CASSLDGGTLGETQYF TGTGCCAGCAGCTTAGATGGTGGGACTTTGGGAGAGACCCAGTACTTC TRBJ2-5 - TRBV11-3 -
CASSFGLAGGNQETQYF TGTGCCAGCAGCTTCGGACTAGCGGGAGGGAACCAAGAGACCCAGTACTTC TRBJ2-5 TRBD2 TRBV11-2 -
CSARAQAGGKSSYNEQFF TGCAGTGCTAGAGCGCAGGCGGGAGGAAAGAGCTCCTACAATGAGCAGTTCTTC TRBJ2-1 TRBD2 TRBV20-1 -
CSARDLAGGDYNEQFF TGCAGTGCTAGAGATCTAGCGGGGGGGGACTACAATGAGCAGTTCTTC TRBJ2-1 TRBD2 TRBV20-1 few
CASSEAGDTGELFF TGTGCCAGCAGTGAAGCGGGAGACACCGGGGAGCTGTTTTTT TRBJ2-2 TRBD2 TRBV25-1 -
CASSMLEKETGELFF TGTGCCAGCTCGATGCTGGAAAAAGAGACCGGGGAGCTGTTTTTT TRBJ2-2 - TRBV12-3/TRBV12-4 -
CASKRDRAFNEQFF TGCGCCAGCAAGAGGGACAGGGCGTTCAATGAGCAGTTCTTC TRBJ2-1 TRBD1 TRBV5-1 few
CASSPWGQRSYEQYF TGTGCCAGCAGCCCCTGGGGACAGCGCTCCTACGAGCAGTACTTC TRBJ2-7 TRBD1 TRBV14 -
CSGEGLAGELYNEQFF TGCAGCGGCGAAGGCCTAGCGGGAGAACTCTACAATGAGCAGTTCTTC TRBJ2-1 TRBD2 TRBV29-1 -
CSAHSGGVNEQFF TGCAGCGCACATAGCGGGGGGGTCAATGAGCAGTTCTTC TRBJ2-1 TRBD2 TRBV29-1 -
CSARDGARTGGMNTGELFF TGCAGTGCTAGAGATGGGGCTCGGACAGGGGGAATGAACACCGGGGAGCTGTTTTTT TRBJ2-2 TRBD1 TRBV20-1 -
CASSQLGLAGGEQYF TGTGCCAGCAGCCAGTTGGGACTAGCGGGAGGCGAGCAGTACTTC TRBJ2-7 TRBD2 TRBV3-1 few
CASILDMGNSPLHF TGTGCCAGCATCCTGGATATGGGTAATTCACCCCTCCACTTT TRBJ1-6 - TRBV2 -
CASSQQGDKETQYF TGTGCCAGCAGCCAACAGGGGGACAAGGAGACCCAGTACTTC TRBJ2-5 TRBD1 TRBV12-3/TRBV12-4 few
CSGLQVRETQYF TGCAGTGGCCTACAGGTTAGAGAGACCCAGTACTTC TRBJ2-5 - TRBV20-1 few
CSSSPPGQTYEQYF TGTTCCAGCTCACCTCCGGGACAGACCTACGAGCAGTACTTC TRBJ2-7 TRBD1 TRBV18 -
CAIRGDKGAPEAFF TGTGCCATCAGAGGGGACAAGGGGGCCCCTGAAGCTTTCTTT TRBJ1-1 TRBD1 TRBV10-3 -
CSARDRRGGDRGFNSPLHF TGCAGTGCTAGAGATCGTCGGGGGGGGGACAGGGGATTTAATTCACCCCTCCACTTT TRBJ1-6 TRBD1 TRBV20-1 -
CASSLTGQGALGYTF TGTGCCAGCAGCCTTACCGGACAGGGGGCGCTTGGCTACACCTTC TRBJ1-2 TRBD1 TRBV12-3/TRBV12-4 few
CASSQGGTGRNGYTF TGTGCCAGCAGCCAAGGGGGGACAGGGCGGAATGGCTACACCTTC TRBJ1-2 TRBD1 TRBV3-1 -
CASSVFRDGTNYGYTF TGTGCCAGCAGCGTATTCCGGGACGGTACTAACTATGGCTACACCTTC TRBJ1-2 - TRBV9 -
CASSKRPPETTKTNQHRAEAFF TGTGCCAGCAGCAAAAGGCCTCCGGAGACTACTAAAACCAACCAACATAGAGCTGAAGCTTTCTTT TRBJ1-1 - TRBV21-1 -
CAIPPESLLNEQFF TGTGCCATACCGCCGGAGTCACTCCTCAATGAGCAGTTCTTC TRBJ2-1 - TRBV6-4 -
CASSYRTRSPYEQYF TGCGCCAGCAGCTACCGGACACGGTCCCCCTACGAGCAGTACTTC TRBJ2-7 - TRBV5-1 -
CSVEDGRDETQYF TGCAGCGTTGAAGATGGGAGGGATGAGACCCAGTACTTC TRBJ2-5 TRBD2 TRBV29-1 -
CASGLVWREGRNEQFF TGTGCTAGTGGTTTGGTATGGCGGGAGGGCCGCAATGAGCAGTTCTTC TRBJ2-1 TRBD2 TRBV12-5 -
CASSLRTGGPGNEQFF TGTGCCAGCAGCTTGAGGACGGGGGGGCCCGGGAATGAGCAGTTCTTC TRBJ2-1 TRBD2 TRBV5-6 -
CASRRGVNYGYTF TGTGCCAGCAGGAGGGGCGTCAACTATGGCTACACCTTC TRBJ1-2 - TRBV27 few